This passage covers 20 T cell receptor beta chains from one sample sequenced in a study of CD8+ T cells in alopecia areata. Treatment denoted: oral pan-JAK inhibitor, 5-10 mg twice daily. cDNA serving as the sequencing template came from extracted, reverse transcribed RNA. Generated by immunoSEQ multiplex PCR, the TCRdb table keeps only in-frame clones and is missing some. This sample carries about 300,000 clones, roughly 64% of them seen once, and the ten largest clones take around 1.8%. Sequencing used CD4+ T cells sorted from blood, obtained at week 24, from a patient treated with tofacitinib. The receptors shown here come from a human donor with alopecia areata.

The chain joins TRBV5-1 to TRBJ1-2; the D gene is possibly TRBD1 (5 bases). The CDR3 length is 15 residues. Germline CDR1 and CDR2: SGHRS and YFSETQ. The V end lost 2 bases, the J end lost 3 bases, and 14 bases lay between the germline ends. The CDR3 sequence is CASSFSGTRDYGYTF. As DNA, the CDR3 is TGCGCCAGCAGCTTCAGTGGGACCCGAGACTATGGCTACACCTTC.

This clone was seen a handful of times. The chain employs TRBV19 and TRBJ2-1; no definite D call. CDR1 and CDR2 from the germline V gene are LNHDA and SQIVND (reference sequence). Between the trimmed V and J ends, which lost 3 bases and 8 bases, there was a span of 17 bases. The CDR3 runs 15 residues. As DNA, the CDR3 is TGTGCCAGTAGTATTGATGTGGAAGGGTACGATGAGCAGTTCTTC. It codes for CASSIDVEGYDEQFF.

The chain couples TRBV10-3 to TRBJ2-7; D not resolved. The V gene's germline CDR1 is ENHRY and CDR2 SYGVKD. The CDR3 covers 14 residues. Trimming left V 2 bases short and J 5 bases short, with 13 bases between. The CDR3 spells CAISERLELDEQYF. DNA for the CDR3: TGTGCCATCAGTGAGAGGTTGGAACTGGACGAGCAGTACTTC.

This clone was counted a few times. The CDR3 reads CASSRRNQETQYF. The CDR3 coding sequence is TGTGCCAGCTCTCGACGGAACCAAGAGACCCAGTACTTC. The chain carries TRBV18 and TRBJ2-5; D is ambiguous. This CDR3 spans 13 amino acids. Trimming took 6 bases from V and 0 from J, leaving 8 bases between them. Germline CDR1 reads KGHSH; CDR2 reads LQKENI.

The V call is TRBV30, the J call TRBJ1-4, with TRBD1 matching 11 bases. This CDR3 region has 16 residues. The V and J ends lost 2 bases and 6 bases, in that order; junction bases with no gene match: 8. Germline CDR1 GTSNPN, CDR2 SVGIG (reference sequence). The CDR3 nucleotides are TGTGCCTGGAGTCCACACCGGACAGGGGGCCATGAAAAACTGTTTTTT. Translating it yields CAWSPHRTGGHEKLFF.

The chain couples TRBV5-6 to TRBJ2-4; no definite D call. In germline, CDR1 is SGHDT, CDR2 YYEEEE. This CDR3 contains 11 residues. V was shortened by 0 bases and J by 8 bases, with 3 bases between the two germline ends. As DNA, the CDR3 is TGTGCCAGCAGCTTGGGCTACATTCAGTACTTC. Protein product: CASSLGYIQYF.

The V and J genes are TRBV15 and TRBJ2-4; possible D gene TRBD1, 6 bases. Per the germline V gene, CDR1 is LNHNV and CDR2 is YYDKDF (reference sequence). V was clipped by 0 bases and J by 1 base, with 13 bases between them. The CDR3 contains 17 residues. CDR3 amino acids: CATSREGQGMAKNIQYF. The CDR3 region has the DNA TGTGCCACCAGCAGAGAGGGGCAGGGGATGGCCAAAAACATTCAGTACTTC.

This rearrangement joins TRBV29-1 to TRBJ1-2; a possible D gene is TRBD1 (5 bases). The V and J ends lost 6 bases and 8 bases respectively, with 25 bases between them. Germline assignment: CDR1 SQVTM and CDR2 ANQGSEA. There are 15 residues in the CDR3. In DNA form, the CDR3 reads TGCAGCGTCCAAGCCGGGGCAGGGCGGGGTAACGGCTACACCTTC. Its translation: CSVQAGAGRGNGYTF.

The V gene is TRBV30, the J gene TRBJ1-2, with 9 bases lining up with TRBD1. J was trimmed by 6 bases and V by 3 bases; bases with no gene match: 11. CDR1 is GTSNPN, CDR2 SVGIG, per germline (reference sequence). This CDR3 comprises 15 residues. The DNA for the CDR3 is TGTGCCTGGAGCGCCTATACCGGGACAGGGAATGGCTACACCTTC. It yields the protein CAWSAYTGTGNGYTF.

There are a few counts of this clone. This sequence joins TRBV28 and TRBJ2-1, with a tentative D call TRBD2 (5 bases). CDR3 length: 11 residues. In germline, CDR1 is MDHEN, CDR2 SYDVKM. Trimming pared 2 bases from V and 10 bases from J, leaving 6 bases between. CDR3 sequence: CASSLEREQFF. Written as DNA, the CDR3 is TGTGCCAGCAGTTTAGAGCGGGAGCAGTTCTTC.

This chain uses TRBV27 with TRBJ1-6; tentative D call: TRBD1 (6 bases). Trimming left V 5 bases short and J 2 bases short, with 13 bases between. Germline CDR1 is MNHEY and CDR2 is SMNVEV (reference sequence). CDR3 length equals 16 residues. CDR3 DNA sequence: TGTGCCAGCAGTATACAGGGTTTTCCCTATAATTCACCCCTCCACTTT. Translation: CASSIQGFPYNSPLHF.

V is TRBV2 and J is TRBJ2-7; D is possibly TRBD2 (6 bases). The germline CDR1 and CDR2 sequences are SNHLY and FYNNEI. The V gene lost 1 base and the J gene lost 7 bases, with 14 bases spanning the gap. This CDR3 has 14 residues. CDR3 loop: CASSEVRGGGEQYF. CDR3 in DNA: TGTGCCAGCAGTGAAGTACGGGGAGGAGGGGAGCAGTACTTC. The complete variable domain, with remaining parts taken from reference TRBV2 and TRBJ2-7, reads EPEVTQTPSHQVTQMGQEVILRCVPISNHLYFYWYRQILGQKVEFLVSFYNNEISEKSEIFDDQFSVERPDGSNFTLKIRSTKLEDSAMYFCASSEVRGGGEQYFGPGTRLTVT.

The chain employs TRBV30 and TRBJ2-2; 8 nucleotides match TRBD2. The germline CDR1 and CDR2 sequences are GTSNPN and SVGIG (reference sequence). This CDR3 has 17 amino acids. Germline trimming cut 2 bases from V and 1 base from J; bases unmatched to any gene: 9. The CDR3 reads CAWSMNLGGVNTGELFF. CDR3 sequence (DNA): TGTGCCTGGAGTATGAACCTCGGGGGGGTGAACACCGGGGAGCTGTTTTTT. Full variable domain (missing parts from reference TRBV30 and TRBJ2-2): SQTIHQWPATLVQPVGSPLSLECTVEGTSNPNLYWYRQAAGRGLQLLFYSVGIGQISSEVPQNLSASRPQDRQFILSSKKLLLSDSGFYLCAWSMNLGGVNTGELFFGEGSRLTVL.

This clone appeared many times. CDR3 sequence (DNA): TGTGCCAGCAGTTGGACTAGCGTCGTGACCCAGTACTTC. Its protein is CASSWTSVVTQYF. This chain uses TRBV28 with TRBJ2-5; 9 positions agree with TRBD2. The CDR3 length is 13 residues. Germline lookup yields CDR1 MDHEN and CDR2 SYDVKM. With V trimmed by 4 bases and J by 7 bases, 4 bases remained unmatched.

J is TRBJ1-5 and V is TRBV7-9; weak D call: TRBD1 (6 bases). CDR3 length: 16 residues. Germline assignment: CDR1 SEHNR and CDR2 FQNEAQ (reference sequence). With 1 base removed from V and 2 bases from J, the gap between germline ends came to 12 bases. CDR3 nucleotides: TGTGCCAGCAGCTTAGGACGGGGGGCCGGCAATCAGCCCCAGCATTTT. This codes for CASSLGRGAGNQPQHF.

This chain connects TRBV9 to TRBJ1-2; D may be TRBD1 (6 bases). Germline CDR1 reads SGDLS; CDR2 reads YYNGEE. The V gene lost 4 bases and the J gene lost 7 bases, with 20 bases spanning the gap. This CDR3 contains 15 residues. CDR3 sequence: CASSPPDRWWSGYTF. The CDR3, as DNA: TGTGCCAGCAGCCCTCCGGACAGATGGTGGAGTGGCTACACCTTC.

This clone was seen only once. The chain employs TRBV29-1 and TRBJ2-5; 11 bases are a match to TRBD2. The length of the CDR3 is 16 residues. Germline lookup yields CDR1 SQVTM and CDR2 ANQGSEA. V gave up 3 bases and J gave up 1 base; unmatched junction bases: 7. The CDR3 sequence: CSVDSPLAGGQETQYF. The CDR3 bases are TGCAGCGTTGATAGTCCCCTAGCGGGGGGCCAAGAGACCCAGTACTTC.

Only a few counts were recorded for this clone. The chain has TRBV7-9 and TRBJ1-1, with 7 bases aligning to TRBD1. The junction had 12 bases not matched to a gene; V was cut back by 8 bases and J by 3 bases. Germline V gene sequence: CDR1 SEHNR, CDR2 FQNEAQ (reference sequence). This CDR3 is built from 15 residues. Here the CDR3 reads CASRPATGRDTEAFF. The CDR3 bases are TGTGCCAGCCGACCCGCGACAGGGCGGGACACTGAAGCTTTCTTT.

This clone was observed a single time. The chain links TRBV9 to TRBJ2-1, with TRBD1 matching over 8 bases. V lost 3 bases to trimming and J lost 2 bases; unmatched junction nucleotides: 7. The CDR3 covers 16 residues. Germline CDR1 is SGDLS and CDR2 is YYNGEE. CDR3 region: CASSARGTGAYNEQFF. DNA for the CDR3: TGTGCCAGCAGCGCCCGCGGGACAGGCGCCTACAATGAGCAGTTCTTC.

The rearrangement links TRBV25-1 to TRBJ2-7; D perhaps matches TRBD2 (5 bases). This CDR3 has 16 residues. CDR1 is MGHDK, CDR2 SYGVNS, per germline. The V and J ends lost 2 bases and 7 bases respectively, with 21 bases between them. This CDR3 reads CASSELDLAVTEEQYF. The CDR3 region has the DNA TGTGCCAGCAGTGAACTTGATCTAGCCGTAACTGAGGAGCAGTACTTC.